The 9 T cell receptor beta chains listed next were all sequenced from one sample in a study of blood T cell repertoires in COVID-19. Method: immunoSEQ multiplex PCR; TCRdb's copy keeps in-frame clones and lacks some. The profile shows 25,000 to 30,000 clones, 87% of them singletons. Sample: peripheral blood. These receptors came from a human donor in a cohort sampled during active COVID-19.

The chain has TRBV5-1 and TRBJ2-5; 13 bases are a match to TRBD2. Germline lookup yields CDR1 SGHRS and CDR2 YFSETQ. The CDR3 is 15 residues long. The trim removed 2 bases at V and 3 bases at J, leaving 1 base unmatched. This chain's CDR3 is CASSFTSGGEETQYF. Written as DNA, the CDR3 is TGCGCCAGCAGCTTCACTAGCGGGGGGGAAGAGACCCAGTACTTC.

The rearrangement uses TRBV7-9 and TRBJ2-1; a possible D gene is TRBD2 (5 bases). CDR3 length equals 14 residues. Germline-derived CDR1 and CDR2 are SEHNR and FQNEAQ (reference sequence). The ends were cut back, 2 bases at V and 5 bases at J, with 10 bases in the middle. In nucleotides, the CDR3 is TGTGCCAGCAGCTTAAAGGCTAGCCACAATGAGCAGTTCTTC. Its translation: CASSLKASHNEQFF. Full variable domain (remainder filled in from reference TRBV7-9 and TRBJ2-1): DTGVSQNPRHKITKRGQNVTFRCDPISEHNRLYWYRQTLGQGPEFLTYFQNEAQLEKSRLLSDRFSAERPKGSFSTLEIQRTEQGDSAMYLCASSLKASHNEQFFGPGTRLTVL.

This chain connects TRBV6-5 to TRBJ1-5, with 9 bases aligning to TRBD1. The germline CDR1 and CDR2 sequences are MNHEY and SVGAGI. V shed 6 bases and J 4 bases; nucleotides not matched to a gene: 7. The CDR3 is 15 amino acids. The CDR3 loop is CASRTSGQGNQPQHF. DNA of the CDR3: TGTGCCAGCAGGACCTCGGGACAGGGTAATCAGCCCCAGCATTTT.

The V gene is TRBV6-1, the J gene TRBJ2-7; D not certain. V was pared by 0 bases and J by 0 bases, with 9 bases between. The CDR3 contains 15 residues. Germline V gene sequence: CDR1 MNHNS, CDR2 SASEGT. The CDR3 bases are TGTGCCAGCAGTGAAGCTTGGCAGTTCTCCTACGAGCAGTACTTC. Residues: CASSEAWQFSYEQYF.

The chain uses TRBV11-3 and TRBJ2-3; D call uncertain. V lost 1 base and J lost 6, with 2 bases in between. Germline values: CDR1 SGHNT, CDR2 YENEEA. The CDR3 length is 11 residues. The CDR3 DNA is TGTGCCAGCAGCTTAGCGGATACGCAGTATTTT. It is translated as CASSLADTQYF.

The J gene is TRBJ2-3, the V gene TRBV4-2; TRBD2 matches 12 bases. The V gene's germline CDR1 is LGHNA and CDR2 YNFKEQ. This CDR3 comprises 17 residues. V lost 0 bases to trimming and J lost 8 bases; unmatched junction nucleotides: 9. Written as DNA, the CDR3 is TGTGCCAGCAGCCAAGATAGGGCTAGCGGGAGGGTGGGTACGCAGTATTTT. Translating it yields CASSQDRASGRVGTQYF.

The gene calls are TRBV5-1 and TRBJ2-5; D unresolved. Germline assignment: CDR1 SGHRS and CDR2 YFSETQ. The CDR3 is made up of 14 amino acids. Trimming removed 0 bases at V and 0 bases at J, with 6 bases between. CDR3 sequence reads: CASSLVPDQETQYF. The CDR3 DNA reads TGCGCCAGCAGCTTGGTACCAGACCAAGAGACCCAGTACTTC.

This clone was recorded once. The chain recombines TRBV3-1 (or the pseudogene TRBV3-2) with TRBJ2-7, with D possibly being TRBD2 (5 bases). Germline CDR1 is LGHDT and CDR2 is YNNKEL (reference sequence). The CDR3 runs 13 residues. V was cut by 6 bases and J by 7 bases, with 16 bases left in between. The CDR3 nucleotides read TGTGCCAGCAGACCGTCACCCGCGGGTGAGCAGTACTTC. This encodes CASRPSPAGEQYF.

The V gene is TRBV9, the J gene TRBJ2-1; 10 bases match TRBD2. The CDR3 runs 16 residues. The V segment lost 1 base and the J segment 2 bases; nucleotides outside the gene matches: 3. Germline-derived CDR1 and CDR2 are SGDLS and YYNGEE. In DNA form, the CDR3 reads TGTGCCAGCAGCGTAAGCGGGAGGGGGGCCTACAATGAGCAGTTCTTC. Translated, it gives CASSVSGRGAYNEQFF.